These 29 T cell receptor beta chains were all obtained from the same sample, sequenced in a study of blood T cells in healthy people across ages. The authors ran a second PCR of roughly 6 to 12 cycles using a sample-barcoded 5' primer and a J-beta primer mix. MiXCR, run by TCRdb on the 5' RACE reads, gives a single entry per CDR3 protein. The sample contains some 900,000 distinct CDR3 sequences, about 44% of which appear only once. Sequencing was carried out using blood. The receptors here all came from a man between 25 and 39 years old in good health.

There are a few counts of this clonotype. J is TRBJ1-1 and V is TRBV24-1; perhaps TRBD1 as D (6 bases). Germline loops: CDR1 KGHDR, CDR2 SFDVKD. Trimming shortened V by 9 bases and J by 6 bases, and 19 bases separated the two germline ends. The CDR3 is 14 residues long. The DNA for the CDR3 is TGTGCCACCGCACCAGGACAGAACAACGCTGAAGCTTTCTTT. Its translation is CATAPGQNNAEAFF.

In this sample, this clonotype turned up once. The chain links TRBV10-3 to TRBJ2-6, with D possibly being TRBD1 (6 bases). The CDR3 is made up of 19 amino acids. The germline CDR1 and CDR2 sequences are ENHRY and SYGVKD. The V and J ends lost 6 bases and 0 bases respectively, with 21 bases between them. CDR3 protein: CAISRDMKRGFSGANVLTF. Here the CDR3 DNA reads TGTGCCATCAGCCGGGACATGAAAAGGGGTTTCTCTGGGGCCAACGTCCTGACTTTC.

V usage is TRBV5-6 and J usage is TRBJ2-1; perhaps D is TRBD1 or TRBD2 (6 bases each). Trimming cost V 6 bases and J 2 bases, with 15 bases left between them. The CDR3 has 15 amino acids. Germline lookup yields CDR1 SGHDT and CDR2 YYEEEE. This chain's CDR3 is CASTEGGNPYNEQFF. Written as DNA, the CDR3 is TGTGCCAGCACCGAGGGGGGTAACCCCTACAATGAGCAGTTCTTC. Variable domain in full (rest from reference TRBV5-6 and TRBJ2-1): DAGVTQSPTHLIKTRGQQVTLRCSPKSGHDTVSWYQQALGQGPQFIFQYYEEEERQRGNFPDRFSGHQFPNYSSELNVNALLLGDSALYLCASTEGGNPYNEQFFGPGTRLTVL.

In its sample, this clonotype was seen a few times. The J gene is TRBJ2-7, the V gene TRBV29-1, with 7 bases identical to TRBD1. The germline V gene encodes CDR1 SQVTM and CDR2 ANQGSEA. J lost 2 bases, V lost 7 bases, and 17 bases had no gene match. CDR3 length: 16 residues. In nucleotides, the CDR3 is TGCAGCGCCCGGTTAATCGGGACAGAATCTACCTACGAGCAGTACTTC. This sequence encodes CSARLIGTESTYEQYF.

This rearrangement joins TRBV9 to TRBJ2-7; perhaps TRBD2 as D (6 bases). Germline CDR1 reads SGDLS; CDR2 reads YYNGEE. V was clipped by 4 bases and J by 3 bases, with 20 bases between them. The CDR3 contains 16 residues. CDR3 in amino acids: CASSPDGGALNYEQYF. Written as DNA, the CDR3 is TGTGCCAGCAGCCCAGACGGGGGTGCCTTAAACTACGAGCAGTACTTC. Filled out from reference TRBV9 and TRBJ2-7, the complete variable domain reads DSGVTQTPKHLITATGQRVTLRCSPRSGDLSVYWYQQSLDQGLQFLIQYYNGEERAKGNILERFSAQQFPDLHSELNLSSLELGDSALYFCASSPDGGALNYEQYFGPGTRLTVT.

The V and J genes are TRBV29-1 and TRBJ1-6, with TRBD1 identical over 7 bases. This CDR3 region has 13 residues. CDR1 and CDR2 from the germline V gene are SQVTM and ANQGSEA. V was clipped by 4 bases and J by 3 bases; unmatched bases: 0. The CDR3 DNA sequence: TGCAGCGTTGGACAGGGCTATAATTCACCCCTCCACTTT. Encoded protein: CSVGQGYNSPLHF. Looking up the rest from reference TRBV29-1 and TRBJ1-6 gives the full variable domain: SAVISQKPSRDICQRGTSLTIQCQVDSQVTMMFWYRQQPGQSLTLIATANQGSEATYESGFVIDKFPISRPNLTFSTLTVSNMSPEDSSIYLCSVGQGYNSPLHFGNGTRLTVT.

The chain couples TRBV27 to TRBJ1-6, with 7 bases lining up with TRBD1. Germline lookup yields CDR1 MNHEY and CDR2 SMNVEV (reference sequence). The CDR3 sequence is 17 residues long. J lost 11 bases, V lost 5 bases, and 18 bases had no gene match. The CDR3 nucleotides are TGTGCCAGCAGTGAACTACTCCCACAGGGGTTTGGGCCACCCCTCCACTTT. This sequence encodes CASSELLPQGFGPPLHF.

The rearrangement links TRBV4-2 to TRBJ2-3; D gene uncertain. Trimming took off 1 base at V and 5 bases at J, with 19 bases between the two ends. The CDR3 has 17 amino acids. Per germline, CDR1 LGHNA and CDR2 YNFKEQ. The CDR3 coding sequence is TGTGCCAGCAGCCAAGTGGCTAGGGATTTGTCAGTAGATACGCAGTATTTT. Protein sequence: CASSQVARDLSVDTQYF.

This clonotype came up once. This chain links TRBV6-2 or TRBV6-3 with TRBJ2-7, with D tentatively TRBD1 (5 bases). The germline V gene has CDR1 MNHEY and CDR2 SVGEGT. This CDR3 region has 14 residues. The V end lost 6 bases, the J end lost 2 bases, and 14 bases lay between the germline ends. The CDR3 region is CASRGVLNAYEQYF. In DNA form, the CDR3 reads TGTGCCAGCAGAGGGGTCCTAAACGCCTACGAGCAGTACTTC.

A few counts support this clonotype. This rearrangement joins TRBV30 to TRBJ2-7, with 11 bases aligning to TRBD2. Germline V CDR1 and CDR2: GTSNPN, SVGIG (reference sequence). With V trimmed by 3 bases and J by 2 bases, 3 bases remained unmatched. The CDR3 loop spans 14 amino acids. The CDR3: CAWRTSGGTYEQYF. The CDR3 DNA reads TGTGCCTGGAGAACTAGCGGGGGAACCTACGAGCAGTACTTC.

This clonotype was detected only a few times. The rearrangement uses TRBV6-1 and TRBJ2-5; weak D call: TRBD2 (6 bases). The CDR3 runs 14 residues. From germline, CDR1 is MNHNS and CDR2 SASEGT. The V gene lost 3 bases and the J gene lost 5 bases, with 13 bases spanning the gap. In DNA form, the CDR3 reads TGTGCCAGCAGTGACACGGGGGATCTGGAGACCCAGTACTTC. Translation gives CASSDTGDLETQYF.

This rearrangement joins TRBV4-1 to TRBJ2-3; 16 nucleotides line up with TRBD2. V was clipped by 4 bases and J by 1 base; unmatched bases: 5. Germline V gene lookup returns CDR1 MGHRA and CDR2 YSYEKL. The CDR3 is made up of 18 amino acids. The CDR3 is CASSPGTSGGAGTDTQYF. The CDR3 nucleotides read TGCGCCAGCAGCCCAGGGACTAGCGGGGGGGCGGGCACAGATACGCAGTATTTT.

This clonotype was picked up many times. CDR3 loop: CASSAESGGGTGELFF. CDR3 nucleotides: TGTGCCAGCAGCGCGGAATCGGGGGGGGGAACCGGGGAGCTGTTTTTT. The V gene is TRBV9, the J gene TRBJ2-2; 8 bases map to TRBD2. CDR1 and CDR2 (germline): SGDLS, YYNGEE. The CDR3 contains 16 residues. V gave up 3 bases and J gave up 5 bases; unmatched junction bases: 9.

The rearrangement uses TRBV11-2 and TRBJ2-1; no definite D call. The germline gives CDR1 SGHAT, CDR2 FQNNGV. Trimming shortened V by 5 bases and J by 0 bases, and 23 bases separated the two germline ends. The CDR3 is 19 amino acids. CDR3 DNA sequence: TGTGCCAGCAGCCTATTTAGGAGTAGCCGTCCGAGCTCCTACAATGAGCAGTTCTTC. This encodes CASSLFRSSRPSSYNEQFF.

The rearrangement uses TRBV5-8 and TRBJ2-3; D might be TRBD1 or TRBD2, each matching 6 bases. Germline V gene data show CDR1 as SGHTS and CDR2 as YDEGEE. Trimming stripped 0 bases from V and 1 base from J, with 15 bases between. This CDR3 is 17 amino acids long. As DNA, the CDR3 is TGTGCCAGCAGCTTGGCCAGGAGGGGGACCGGCACAGATACGCAGTATTTT. Its translation is CASSLARRGTGTDTQYF.

The sample holds one count of this clonotype. The V call is TRBV29-1, the J call TRBJ2-5; tentatively, D is TRBD1 (5 bases). This CDR3 has 11 residues. The ends were cut back, 7 bases at V and 11 bases at J, with 17 bases in the middle. Germline CDR1 SQVTM, CDR2 ANQGSEA. CDR3 residues: CSGIGANEQYF. The CDR3 DNA follows: TGCAGCGGTATAGGGGCCAATGAGCAGTACTTC.

The chain links TRBV20-1 to TRBJ2-1, with 10 bases aligning to TRBD2. V lost 0 bases and J lost 4; bases outside the gene matches: 6. Germline values: CDR1 DFQATT, CDR2 SNEGSKA (reference sequence). The CDR3 is made up of 16 amino acids. CDR3: CSARDLASGGYNEQFF. The CDR3 DNA follows: TGCAGTGCTAGAGATCTCGCTAGCGGGGGATACAATGAGCAGTTCTTC.

A few counts support this clonotype. The chain links TRBV4-3 to TRBJ2-1; 9 bases fit TRBD2. Looked up from germline, CDR1 is LGHNA and CDR2 is YSLEER. The J segment lost 7 bases and the V segment lost 0 bases, leaving 16 bases of the junction unmatched. The CDR3 consists of 19 residues. This CDR3 reads CASSQDSIGGGAGRNEQFF. The CDR3 DNA sequence: TGCGCCAGCAGCCAAGATTCTATTGGCGGGGGGGCCGGAAGGAATGAGCAGTTCTTC.

The chain links TRBV12-3 or TRBV12-4 to TRBJ1-2, with D possibly matching TRBD1 (5 bases). Trimming cost V 7 bases and J 6 bases, with 18 bases left between them. This CDR3 has 14 amino acids. The CDR3: CASMMGDLADGYTF. In DNA, the CDR3 is TGTGCCAGCATGATGGGGGATTTAGCGGATGGCTACACCTTC.

The rearrangement uses TRBV29-1 and TRBJ1-4; 7 bases agree with TRBD1. This CDR3 spans 14 amino acids. Per germline, CDR1 SQVTM and CDR2 ANQGSEA. V lost 5 bases to trimming and J lost 8 bases; unmatched junction nucleotides: 11. CDR3 DNA sequence: TGCAGCGTTCGGGACAGCCGGGACGGGGAAAAACTGTTTTTT. Protein sequence: CSVRDSRDGEKLFF.

The chain combines TRBV29-1 with TRBJ1-2; tentatively, D is TRBD1 (6 bases). Germline values: CDR1 SQVTM, CDR2 ANQGSEA. Trimming pared 0 bases from V and 8 bases from J, leaving 10 bases between. The CDR3 has 12 residues. The CDR3 here is CSVEEGAGGYTF. DNA of the CDR3: TGCAGCGTTGAAGAGGGGGCAGGAGGCTACACCTTC.

Only a few counts were recorded for this clonotype. V usage is TRBV4-1 and J usage is TRBJ2-2; 10 bases are shared with TRBD1. CDR3 length equals 17 residues. V trimming: 4 bases; J trimming: 1 base; junction bases outside the gene matches: 6. Germline CDR1 is MGHRA and CDR2 is YSYEKL. The CDR3 loop is CASSPGQGTWNTGELFF. CDR3 nucleotides: TGCGCCAGCAGCCCGGGACAGGGGACCTGGAACACCGGGGAGCTGTTTTTT.

V gene TRBV6-1 combines with J gene TRBJ2-3; D ambiguous. Germline assignment: CDR1 MNHNS and CDR2 SASEGT. This CDR3 is 13 amino acids long. V lost 2 bases, J lost 5 bases, and 8 bases lay in between. CDR3 DNA: TGTGCCAGCAGTGAACAGCGAGGAGATACGCAGTATTTT. Residues: CASSEQRGDTQYF.

This chain joins TRBV29-1 and TRBJ2-7, with TRBD2 matching 10 bases. The V segment lost 1 base and the J segment 2 bases; nucleotides outside the gene matches: 5. Germline V gives CDR1 SQVTM, CDR2 ANQGSEA. The CDR3 sequence is 15 residues long. The CDR3 spells CSVEVVAGGAYEQYF. In DNA, the CDR3 is TGCAGCGTTGAAGTCGTAGCGGGGGGTGCCTACGAGCAGTACTTC.

The sample holds a few counts of this clonotype. Here the CDR3 DNA reads TGTGCCAGCAAGTTCGTGACAGGCGTATACAATGAGCAGTTCTTC. The encoded protein is CASKFVTGVYNEQFF. V and J are TRBV27 and TRBJ2-1, with a weak D call TRBD1 (6 bases). V lost 7 bases and J 4 bases, leaving 17 bases between the germline ends. Germline loops: CDR1 MNHEY, CDR2 SMNVEV (reference sequence). The CDR3 has 15 amino acids.

With respect to this clonotype: A read error may produce the germline difference seen at one junction end. The genes are TRBV30 and TRBJ2-1, with a weak D call TRBD2 (5 bases). The length of the CDR3 is 12 residues. Germline loops: CDR1 GTSNPN, CDR2 SVGIG (reference sequence). The CDR3 sequence is CAAGRSYNERFF. CDR3 DNA: TGTGCGGCGGGCCGGTCCTACAATGAGCGGTTCTTC.

This clonotype was seen more than once but under ten times. The chain couples TRBV27 to TRBJ1-6, with D hard to call. The CDR3 has 12 amino acids. The germline V gene encodes CDR1 MNHEY and CDR2 SMNVEV (reference sequence). The V gene lost 5 bases and the J gene lost 7 bases, with 6 bases spanning the gap. CDR3 nucleotides: TGTGCCAGCAGTGGACGGAATTCACCCCTCCACTTT. Amino acids: CASSGRNSPLHF.

The chain employs TRBV19 and TRBJ2-1; D may be TRBD1 (6 bases). There are 16 residues in the CDR3. Trimming removed 5 bases at V and 10 bases at J, with 24 bases between. Germline lookup yields CDR1 LNHDA and CDR2 SQIVND (reference sequence). The chain's CDR3 is CASSHYSGEIQFEQFF. The CDR3 bases are TGTGCCAGTAGTCATTATTCAGGGGAAATACAATTCGAGCAGTTCTTC.

The chain carries TRBV28 and TRBJ1-2, with 7 positions matching TRBD1. V lost 7 bases to trimming and J lost 4 bases; unmatched junction nucleotides: 9. The CDR3 runs to 14 residues. Germline V lookup: CDR1 MDHEN, CDR2 SYDVKM. The CDR3: CASTVGQRSYGYTF. As DNA, the CDR3 is TGTGCCAGCACCGTGGGACAGCGAAGCTATGGCTACACCTTC.